This T cell receptor beta chain comes out of a study of cytomegalovirus exposure and HLA in healthy donors. The CDR3 length is 14 residues. Trimming at V came to 5 bases and at J to 5 bases, leaving 7 bases not matched to a gene. CDR1 is MDHEN and CDR2 is SYDVKM in the germline V gene. The protocol was immunoSEQ multiplex PCR, while the TCRdb copy is restricted to in-frame clones and leaves out a portion. The sample holds 65,000 or so clones, about 91% seen once. An approximately 130-subject validation cohort, separate from the approximately 690-subject first cohort, supplied the donors. Study conclusions and caveats: It was about 150 TCR beta chains that were listed as cytomegalovirus-associated.

There are a few counts of this clone. Its antigen remains unknown. The sequence was obtained from a woman aged 18-29 years in good health and CMV-seronegative. Input material: PBMCs. The rearrangement joins TRBV28 to TRBJ2-5, with 8 nucleotides matching TRBD2. CDR3 amino acids: CASSHGTSFETQYF. The CDR3 region has the DNA TGTGCCAGCAGTCATGGGACTAGTTTTGAGACCCAGTACTTC.